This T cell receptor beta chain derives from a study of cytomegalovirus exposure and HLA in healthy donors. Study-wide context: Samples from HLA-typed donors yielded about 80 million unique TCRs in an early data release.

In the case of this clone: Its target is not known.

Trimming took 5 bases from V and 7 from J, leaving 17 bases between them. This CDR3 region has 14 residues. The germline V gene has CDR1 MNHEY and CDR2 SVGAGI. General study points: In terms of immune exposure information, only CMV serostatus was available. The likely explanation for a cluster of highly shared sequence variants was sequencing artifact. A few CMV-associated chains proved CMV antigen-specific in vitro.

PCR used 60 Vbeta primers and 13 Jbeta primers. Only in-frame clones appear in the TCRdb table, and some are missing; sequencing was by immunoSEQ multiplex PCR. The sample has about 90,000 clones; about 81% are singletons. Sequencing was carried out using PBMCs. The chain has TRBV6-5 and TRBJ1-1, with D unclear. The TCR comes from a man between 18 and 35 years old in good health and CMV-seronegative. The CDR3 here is CASSAPVGSGEAFF. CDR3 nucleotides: TGTGCCAGCAGTGCGCCCGTGGGAAGCGGTGAAGCTTTCTTT.